This T cell receptor beta chain emerged from a study of Tregs in tolerant kidney transplant recipients. The count of this clone is one. V was shortened by 6 bases and J by 0 bases, with 9 bases between the two germline ends. Germline CDR1 and CDR2: MNHEY and SVGAGI. This CDR3 has 14 amino acids. Measured with immunoSEQ multiplex PCR; TCRdb has only the in-frame clones, and not every one. The table includes 60,000 to 70,000 clones, roughly 89% detected once. The source material was CD8+ T cells from blood, sampled before the transplant. This chain uses TRBV6-5 with TRBJ2-1; possibly TRBD1 for D (6 bases). The source of this sequence is a human donor who received a combined kidney and bone marrow transplant. Here the CDR3 reads CASSNRDSYNEQFF. For the CDR3, the DNA is TGTGCCAGCAGCAACAGGGACTCCTACAATGAGCAGTTCTTC.